This T cell receptor beta chain was retrieved from a study of cytomegalovirus exposure and HLA in healthy donors. The study's findings and limits: A later analysis reportedly found fewer N-insertions in an Asian-associated ancestry cluster than the roughly 670-donor mean. For most TCR beta V segments, an earlier analysis put the productive rate at about 87% or about 30% of the time.

Turning to this clone: What it binds is unknown.

The trim removed 1 base at V and 5 bases at J, leaving 8 bases unmatched. Germline loops: CDR1 SGDLS, CDR2 YYNGEE. The CDR3 extends over 16 amino acids. 60 Vbeta and 13 Jbeta primers were used in PCR. Sequencing was performed with immunoSEQ multiplex PCR; in TCRdb, only in-frame clones are kept and a portion is missing. Of about 100,000 clones in the sample, 79% are singletons; the top ten hold around 3%. The donors comprised healthy bone marrow donors. When sampled, the donors appeared nominally healthy, though they likely had unrecorded immune exposures. The sample comprised PBMCs. This chain uses TRBV9 with TRBJ2-5; 10 bases agree with TRBD2. This TCR was recovered from a woman aged 40 to 49 in good health and CMV-seronegative. CDR3: CASSVKAGGLRETQYF. DNA of the CDR3: TGTGCCAGCAGCGTAAAAGCGGGGGGGTTAAGGGAGACCCAGTACTTC.